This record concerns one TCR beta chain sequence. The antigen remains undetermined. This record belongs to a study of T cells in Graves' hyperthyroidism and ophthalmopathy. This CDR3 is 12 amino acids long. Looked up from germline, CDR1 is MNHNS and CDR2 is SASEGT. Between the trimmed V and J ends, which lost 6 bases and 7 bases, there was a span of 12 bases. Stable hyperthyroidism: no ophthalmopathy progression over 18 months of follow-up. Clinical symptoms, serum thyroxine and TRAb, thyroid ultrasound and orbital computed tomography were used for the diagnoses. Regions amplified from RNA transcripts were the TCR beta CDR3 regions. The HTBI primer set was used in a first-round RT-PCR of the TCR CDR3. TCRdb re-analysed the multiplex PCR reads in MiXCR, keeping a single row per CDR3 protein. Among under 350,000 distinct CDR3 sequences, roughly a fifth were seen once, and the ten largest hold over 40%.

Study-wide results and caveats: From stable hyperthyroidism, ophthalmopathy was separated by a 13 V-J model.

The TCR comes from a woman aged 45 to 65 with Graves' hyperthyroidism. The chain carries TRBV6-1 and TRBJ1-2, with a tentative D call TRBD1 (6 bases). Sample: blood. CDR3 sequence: CASSGTRGGYTF. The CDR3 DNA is TGTGCCAGCAGCGGGACACGGGGTGGCTACACCTTC.